This T cell receptor (beta chain) was sequenced in a study of Tregs in tolerant kidney transplant recipients. Study details: The nonmyeloablative bone marrow transplants came from related graft donors, with transient mixed chimerism.

CDR3 length: 16 residues. Germline CDR1 is LGHNA and CDR2 is YNFKEQ. Trimming pared 1 base from V and 1 base from J, leaving 11 bases between. Clones were read by immunoSEQ multiplex PCR, and TCRdb kept only the in-frame ones, dropping some. This table has about 77,000 clones, about 98% appearing once. The chain links TRBV4-2 to TRBJ2-1; D not certain. This sample comprised CD4+ T cells from blood, obtained before the transplant. The sequence was obtained from a human donor who received a combined kidney and bone marrow transplant. The CDR3 is CASSQVDSKSYNEQFF. The CDR3, as DNA: TGTGCCAGCAGCCAAGTTGACTCGAAATCCTACAATGAGCAGTTCTTC.